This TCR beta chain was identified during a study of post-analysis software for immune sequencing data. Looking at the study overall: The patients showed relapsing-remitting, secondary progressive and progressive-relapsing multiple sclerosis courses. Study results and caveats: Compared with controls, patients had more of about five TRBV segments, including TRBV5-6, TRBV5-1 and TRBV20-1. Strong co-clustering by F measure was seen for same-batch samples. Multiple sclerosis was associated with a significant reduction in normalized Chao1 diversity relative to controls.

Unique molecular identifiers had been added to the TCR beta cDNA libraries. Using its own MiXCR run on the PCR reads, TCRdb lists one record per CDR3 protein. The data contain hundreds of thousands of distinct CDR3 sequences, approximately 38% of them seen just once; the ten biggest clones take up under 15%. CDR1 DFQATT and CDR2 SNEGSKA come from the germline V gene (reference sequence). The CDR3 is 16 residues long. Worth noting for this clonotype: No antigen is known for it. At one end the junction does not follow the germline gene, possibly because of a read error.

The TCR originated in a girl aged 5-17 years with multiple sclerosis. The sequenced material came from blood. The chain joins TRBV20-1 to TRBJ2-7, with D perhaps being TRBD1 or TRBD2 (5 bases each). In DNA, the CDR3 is TGCAGTGCGAGAGGGGTCTCCGGGTCCAGCTCCTACGAGCAGTACTTC. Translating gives CSARGVSGSSSYEQYF.